The clone carrying this TCR beta chain was seen repeatedly, ten times or more. Antigen: not known. Through template switching, a universal primer site was introduced, and the cDNA contained unique molecular identifiers. TCRdb called the 5' RACE reads again in MiXCR, with one record for every CDR3 protein. The sample has some 1,600,000 distinct CDR3 sequences, roughly a third seen once. The data were obtained in a study of identical twins. Overall study results and limits: Analyses of zero insertions could be partly confounded by invariant MAIT and iNKT cells. With abundant cord blood beta clonotypes, insertions were fewer; memory repertoires showed no such pattern.

The sample comprised cord blood. This receptor was identified in a newborn girl in good health.

CDR3 region: CSARLQVMSYEQYF. In nucleotides, the CDR3 is TGCAGTGCTAGACTACAGGTGATGTCCTACGAGCAGTACTTC. The chain couples TRBV20-1 to TRBJ2-7; TRBD1 is a possible D gene (5 bases). V was clipped by 2 bases and J by 1 base, with 12 bases between them. The germline V gene has CDR1 DFQATT and CDR2 SNEGSKA (reference sequence). The CDR3 runs to 14 residues.